Shown below are 4 T cell receptor beta chains from a single sample sequenced in a study of shared clonotypes between healthy human individuals. Using immunoSEQ multiplex PCR, the repertoire was profiled, and TCRdb retains in-frame clones only, with some absent. The data show around 550,000 clones, approximately 95% seen once. Sequencing was carried out using naive CD4+ T cells sorted from blood. Subset described: CD45RA+ positively selected. The receptors originated from a woman between 25 and 40 years old in good health.

The chain uses TRBV28 and TRBJ1-1, with TRBD1 as a possible D gene (6 bases). Germline V gives CDR1 MDHEN, CDR2 SYDVKM. Trimming left V 5 bases short and J 5 bases short, with 12 bases between. CDR3 size: 13 residues. This CDR3 is CASSEGGDTEAFF. CDR3 nucleotide sequence: TGTGCCAGCAGTGAGGGGGGGGATACTGAAGCTTTCTTT.

This clone has just one count. This chain's CDR3 is CASSLDGSGNTIYF. CDR3 in DNA: TGCGCCAGCAGCCTAGATGGCTCTGGAAACACCATATATTTT. V is TRBV5-1 and J is TRBJ1-3, with unresolved D. The CDR3 is 14 residues long. Per germline, CDR1 SGHRS and CDR2 YFSETQ. Trimming removed 4 bases at V and 0 bases at J, with 8 bases between.

With respect to this clone: This same CDR3 is encoded by further DNA sequences in the sample. The CDR3 is CSVSGRMNTEAFF. Here the CDR3 DNA reads TGCAGCGTTTCGGGACGCATGAACACTGAAGCTTTCTTT. The gene calls are TRBV29-1 and TRBJ1-1; maybe TRBD1 (5 bases). Germline CDR1 SQVTM, CDR2 ANQGSEA. V lost 5 bases and J lost 0, with 10 bases in between. The CDR3 contains 13 residues.

The rearrangement joins TRBV18 to TRBJ2-1; 8 nucleotides align to TRBD2. V was pared by 2 bases and J by 7 bases, with 7 bases of the junction left unmatched. The CDR3 runs to 15 residues. Germline CDR1 KGHSH, CDR2 LQKENI. CDR3 nucleotide sequence: TGTGCCAGCTCACCAGACGGGAGGGCGGGGAATGAGCAGTTCTTC. It translates to CASSPDGRAGNEQFF. Full variable domain (missing parts from reference TRBV18 and TRBJ2-1): NAGVMQNPRHLVRRRGQEARLRCSPMKGHSHVYWYRQLPEEGLKFMVYLQKENIIDESGMPKERFSAEFPKEGPSILRIQQVVRGDSAAYFCASSPDGRAGNEQFFGPGTRLTVL.